This T cell receptor (beta chain) was recovered during a study of blood T cell repertoires in COVID-19. Study in general: The study drew acute and convalescent COVID-19 samples from the United States, Italy and Spain.

Donors were grouped by their self-reported clinical history. Generated by immunoSEQ multiplex PCR, the TCRdb table keeps only in-frame clones and is missing some. The data show roughly 200,000 clones, 85% seen once. CDR3 size: 16 residues. V gave up 4 bases and J gave up 1 base, with 16 bases separating them. Germline V CDR1 and CDR2: SGHDN, FVKESK. The receptor was isolated from a man aged 40-49 years who had recovered from COVID-19. Sequenced sample: PBMCs or T cells enriched from blood (not recorded which). V usage is TRBV14 and J usage is TRBJ1-1; perhaps TRBD1 as D (6 bases). The CDR3 nucleotides are TGTGCCAGCAGCCTAAACCTTGGACAGACGAACACTGAAGCTTTCTTT. This gives the protein CASSLNLGQTNTEAFF.